Listed here are 8 T cell receptor beta chains from one sample, sequenced in a study of blood T cell repertoires in COVID-19. The data were produced by immunoSEQ multiplex PCR, yet TCRdb's version contains in-frame clones alone and is incomplete. Here the sample spans about 260,000 clones, almost 85% being singletons. Sequencing was carried out using peripheral blood. Receptor source: a woman aged 80 or over with acute or convalescent COVID-19.

This clone was observed at least ten times. This chain joins TRBV24-1 and TRBJ1-5; D uncertain. CDR1 and CDR2 (germline): KGHDR, SFDVKD. Trimming stripped 4 bases from V and 4 bases from J, with 10 bases between. The length of the CDR3 is 14 residues. CDR3 bases: TGTGCCACCAGTGAGCCCTCGGGGAATCAGCCCCAGCATTTT. Its protein product is CATSEPSGNQPQHF.

This chain joins TRBV24-1 and TRBJ1-1, with 11 nucleotides matching TRBD1. Germline V gene sequence: CDR1 KGHDR, CDR2 SFDVKD. Losses at the gene ends were 10 bases for V and 3 bases for J; bases not matched to a gene: 3. This CDR3 is 13 amino acids long. The CDR3 region is CATRTGGDTEAFF. The CDR3 DNA follows: TGTGCCACAAGGACAGGGGGCGACACTGAAGCTTTCTTT.

The V gene is TRBV2, the J gene TRBJ1-2, with 7 bases identical to TRBD1. V was pared by 0 bases and J by 8 bases, with 3 bases of the junction left unmatched. Germline lookup yields CDR1 SNHLY and CDR2 FYNNEI. This CDR3 is built from 13 residues. In nucleotides, the CDR3 is TGTGCCAGCAGTGAAGCAAGGGGGCAGGGCTACACCTTC. It codes for CASSEARGQGYTF. Filled out from reference TRBV2 and TRBJ1-2, the complete variable domain reads EPEVTQTPSHQVTQMGQEVILRCVPISNHLYFYWYRQILGQKVEFLVSFYNNEISEKSEIFDDQFSVERPDGSNFTLKIRSTKLEDSAMYFCASSEARGQGYTFGSGTRLTVV.

This sequence joins TRBV19 and TRBJ2-1; D possibly corresponds to TRBD1 (7 bases). Deletions cut 2 bases from V and 0 bases from J, with 14 bases between. Germline values: CDR1 LNHDA, CDR2 SQIVND (reference sequence). The CDR3 runs 17 residues. Here the CDR3 reads CASSIRGPSASYNEQFF. DNA for the CDR3: TGTGCCAGTAGTATAAGGGGGCCTAGCGCCTCCTACAATGAGCAGTTCTTC.

This clone appeared once. This chain joins TRBV2 and TRBJ2-5, with D possibly TRBD2 on 7 matching bases. The CDR3 loop spans 15 amino acids. Trimming pared 6 bases from V and 1 base from J, leaving 15 bases between. Germline V gene lookup returns CDR1 SNHLY and CDR2 FYNNEI. Here the CDR3 DNA reads TGTGCCAGCAGCCCCGTAGGGGGGGGCCAAGAGACCCAGTACTTC. Amino acid sequence: CASSPVGGGQETQYF.

This clone was seen a few times. The chain recombines TRBV5-4 with TRBJ1-1, with 7 bases fitting TRBD1. V lost 3 bases, J lost 0 bases, and 5 bases stayed unmatched. The CDR3 consists of 15 residues. CDR1 and CDR2 from the germline V gene are SGHNT and YYREEE (reference sequence). The CDR3, as DNA: TGTGCCAGCAGCTCGGGGACAGACATGAACACTGAAGCTTTCTTT. It is translated as CASSSGTDMNTEAFF. The variable domain in full, completed from reference TRBV5-4 and TRBJ1-1, reads ETGVTQSPTHLIKTRGQQVTLRCSSQSGHNTVSWYQQALGQGPQFIFQYYREEENGRGNFPPRFSGLQFPNYSSELNVNALELDDSALYLCASSSGTDMNTEAFFGQGTRLTVV.

The rearrangement joins TRBV7-2 to TRBJ1-3; 8 nucleotides line up with TRBD1. There are 16 residues in the CDR3. Germline-derived CDR1 and CDR2 are SGHTA and FQGNSA. V gave up 2 bases and J gave up 2 bases; unmatched junction bases: 5. CDR3 DNA sequence: TGTGCCAGCAGCTTACAGGGACAGGTTCCTGGAAACACCATATATTTT. Protein sequence: CASSLQGQVPGNTIYF.

The gene calls are TRBV6-1 and TRBJ2-2; possibly TRBD2 for D (5 bases). The CDR3 length is 13 residues. V was cut by 6 bases and J by 5 bases, with 10 bases left in between. Germline V CDR1 and CDR2: MNHNS, SASEGT. CDR3 sequence (DNA): TGTGCCAGCAGAGAACCGGGGACCGGGGAGCTGTTTTTT. Amino acids: CASREPGTGELFF.